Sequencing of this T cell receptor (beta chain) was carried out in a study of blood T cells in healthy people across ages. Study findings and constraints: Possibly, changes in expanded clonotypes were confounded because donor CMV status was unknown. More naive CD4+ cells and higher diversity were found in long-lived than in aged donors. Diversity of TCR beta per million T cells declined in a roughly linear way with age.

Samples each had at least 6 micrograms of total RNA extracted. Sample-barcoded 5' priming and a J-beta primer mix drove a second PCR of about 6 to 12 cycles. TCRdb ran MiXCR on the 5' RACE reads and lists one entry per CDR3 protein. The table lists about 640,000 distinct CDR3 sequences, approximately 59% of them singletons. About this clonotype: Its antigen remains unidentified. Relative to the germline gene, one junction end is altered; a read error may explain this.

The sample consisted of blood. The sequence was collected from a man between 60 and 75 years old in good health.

This CDR3 reads CAGSSGTGRNTEAFF. CDR3 bases: TGTGCCGGCAGCTCCGGGACAGGGAGGAACACTGAAGCTTTCTTT. This rearrangement joins TRBV7-9 to TRBJ1-1; 9 bases fit TRBD1. The CDR3 runs to 15 residues. CDR1 is SEHNR and CDR2 is FQNEAQ in the germline V gene (reference sequence).